This T cell receptor (beta chain) was identified in a study of memory CD4+ T cells and cytomegalovirus serostatus. Single viable CD3+CD4+CD8-CD45RO+ cells were sorted as the memory CD4+ T cells. As for this clone: The antigen remains unidentified.

Study findings and constraints: A US-trained random forest predicted CMV serostatus with median AUC around 0.92. Of under 200 reported CMV TCRbeta sequences, under 70 were found in memory CD4+ repertoires.

V was cut by 3 bases and J by 1 base, with 10 bases left in between. Germline V gives CDR1 KGHSH, CDR2 LQKENI. The CDR3 consists of 15 residues. Sequenced by immunoSEQ multiplex PCR; TCRdb stores in-frame clones only, minus some. The data hold under 75,000 clones, with 80% observed a single time. V and J are TRBV18 and TRBJ1-3; the D gene is possibly TRBD1 (5 bases). Sequenced sample: memory CD4+ T cells from blood. The TCR was taken from an adult in good health and CMV-seronegative. Some clones in this sample may be carry-over from other donors' samples. Here the CDR3 reads CASSPNGGSGNTIYF. The CDR3 region has the DNA TGTGCCAGCTCACCCAACGGGGGATCTGGAAACACCATATATTTT.